This T cell receptor beta chain appears in the sequencing data of a study of CD8+ T cells in alopecia areata. Study observations and caveats: Many expanded lesional clones stayed in scalp and blood while on tofacitinib.

This clone appeared a few times. Its target is not known. Treatment given: oral pan-JAK inhibitor, 5-10 mg twice daily. Isolated RNA was reverse transcribed into cDNA used as the sequencing template. Method: immunoSEQ multiplex PCR; TCRdb's copy keeps in-frame clones and lacks some. The sample has about 210,000 clones, around two fifths seen once. CDR1 is SQVTM, CDR2 ANQGSEA, per germline. With 5 bases removed from V and 0 bases from J, the gap between germline ends came to 17 bases. CDR3 size: 15 residues. The sample was CD4+ T cells sorted from blood, taken between weeks 36 and 40, from a patient treated with tofacitinib. The chain links TRBV29-1 to TRBJ2-7; D might be TRBD1 or TRBD2, each matching 5 bases. The sequence was collected from a human donor with alopecia areata. As DNA, the CDR3 is TGCAGCGTTCAGTACGGGACGGGGAGCTCCTACGAGCAGTACTTC. Residues: CSVQYGTGSSYEQYF.